Below, 16 T cell receptor beta chains from the same sample are listed, as sequenced in a study of blood T cell repertoires in COVID-19. Sequencing was performed with immunoSEQ multiplex PCR; in TCRdb, only in-frame clones are kept and a portion is missing. Among a few hundred thousand clones listed, about 86% were seen once. The sequenced sample consisted of PBMCs or T cells enriched from blood (not recorded which). The receptors were sampled from a young man with acute COVID-19.

This clone appeared once. The chain links TRBV19 to TRBJ1-5, with TRBD1 matching 9 bases. Germline values: CDR1 LNHDA, CDR2 SQIVND (reference sequence). The V gene end was trimmed by 8 bases and the J gene end by 6 bases; junction bases not matched to a gene: 11. The CDR3 length is 15 residues. CDR3 in DNA: TGTGCCAGTTCCGCGGGACAGGGAATTACTCAGCCCCAGCATTTT. This gives the protein CASSAGQGITQPQHF.

The V call is TRBV11-2, the J call TRBJ2-1, with D possibly TRBD1 on 7 matching bases. There are 15 residues in the CDR3. Germline CDR1 reads SGHAT; CDR2 reads FQNNGV. V was cut by 4 bases and J by 7 bases, with 17 bases left in between. Here the CDR3 reads CASSSRQGRGNEQFF. The CDR3 coding sequence is TGTGCCAGCAGCTCTCGACAGGGTCGGGGGAATGAGCAGTTCTTC.

The chain recombines TRBV5-1 with TRBJ1-1, with D possibly matching TRBD1 (5 bases). The CDR3 length is 14 residues. Germline CDR1 SGHRS, CDR2 YFSETQ. V was trimmed by 4 bases and J by 6 bases, leaving 16 bases between them. The CDR3 reads CASSVSVQGPEAFF. DNA for the CDR3: TGCGCCAGCAGCGTAAGCGTCCAGGGCCCTGAAGCTTTCTTT.

The genes are TRBV10-1 and TRBJ1-2, with D possibly TRBD1 on 5 matching bases. This CDR3 is 24 amino acids long. Germline CDR1 WNHNN, CDR2 SYGVQD (reference sequence). The V gene lost 0 bases and the J gene lost 11 bases, with 46 bases spanning the gap. The CDR3 nucleotides are TGCGCCAGCAGTGAGTCGAATAGGAACAGGCAAGGCTCTGAAGGGCCCCGAAGCTCTATGGGATACACCTTC. Translating it yields CASSESNRNRQGSEGPRSSMGYTF.

The chain has TRBV11-3 and TRBJ2-1; perhaps TRBD2 as D (5 bases). The length of the CDR3 is 15 residues. CDR1 SGHNT and CDR2 YENEEA come from the germline V gene. V lost 0 bases and J lost 10, with 16 bases in between. CDR3 sequence: CASSLEARMGVEQFF. For the CDR3, the DNA is TGTGCCAGCAGCTTAGAAGCGAGGATGGGAGTCGAGCAGTTCTTC.

This chain uses TRBV6-5 with TRBJ1-4, with TRBD1 matching 7 bases. There are 14 residues in the CDR3. The germline CDR1 and CDR2 sequences are MNHEY and SVGAGI. Trimming at V came to 4 bases and at J to 8 bases, leaving 7 bases not matched to a gene. CDR3 sequence reads: CASSFAGGREKLFF. CDR3 nucleotide sequence: TGTGCCAGCAGTTTTGCAGGGGGAAGAGAAAAACTGTTTTTT.

This clone was picked up a small number of times. V is TRBV5-6 and J is TRBJ2-6, with a weak D call TRBD1 (5 bases). This CDR3 is 15 amino acids long. V was trimmed by 5 bases and J by 1 base, leaving 10 bases between them. The germline V gene encodes CDR1 SGHDT and CDR2 YYEEEE. The CDR3 loop reads CASRSGQSGANVLTF. CDR3 DNA: TGTGCCAGCAGATCAGGGCAGTCTGGGGCCAACGTCCTGACTTTC.

This sequence joins TRBV27 and TRBJ1-5; D is perhaps TRBD1 (5 bases). This CDR3 is built from 14 residues. Per the germline V gene, CDR1 is MNHEY and CDR2 is SMNVEV (reference sequence). The V gene lost 3 bases and the J gene lost 4 bases, with 10 bases spanning the gap. Here the CDR3 reads CASSFTGGNQPQHF. The CDR3 region has the DNA TGTGCCAGCAGTTTTACCGGGGGGAATCAGCCCCAGCATTTT.

This rearrangement joins TRBV5-1 to TRBJ2-2; a possible D gene is TRBD1 (6 bases). CDR3 length: 15 amino acids. Trimming removed 0 bases from V and 2 bases from J, with 8 bases in between. Germline-derived CDR1 and CDR2 are SGHRS and YFSETQ. In DNA form, the CDR3 reads TGCGCCAGCAGCTTGGACAGGGAAAACACCGGGGAGCTGTTTTTT. Its translation: CASSLDRENTGELFF.

CDR3: CAISEFSSSNQPQHF. The CDR3 coding sequence is TGTGCCATCAGTGAGTTCTCTTCTAGCAATCAGCCCCAGCATTTT. The chain joins TRBV10-3 to TRBJ1-5; no clear D. The CDR3 consists of 15 residues. Looked up from germline, CDR1 is ENHRY and CDR2 is SYGVKD. V lost 1 base and J 0 bases, leaving 7 bases between the germline ends.

The CDR3 nucleotides read TGTGCCAGCAGCCTAACCGGGGACAGGGAAGAGACCCAGTACTTC. Encoded protein: CASSLTGDREETQYF. V usage is TRBV13 and J usage is TRBJ2-5, with TRBD1 identical over 9 bases. Germline lookup yields CDR1 PRHDT and CDR2 FYEKMQ (reference sequence). The CDR3 extends over 15 amino acids. With V trimmed by 5 bases and J by 3 bases, 7 bases remained unmatched.

The rearrangement joins TRBV7-9 to TRBJ1-2, with 7 bases lining up with TRBD1. Per germline, CDR1 SEHNR and CDR2 FQNEAQ (reference sequence). This CDR3 comprises 14 residues. Trimming removed 3 bases from V and 3 bases from J; junction bases left unmatched: 4. This chain's CDR3 is CASSLGQPDYGYTF. The CDR3 region has the DNA TGTGCCAGCAGCTTGGGACAGCCGGACTATGGCTACACCTTC.

The V call is TRBV5-4, the J call TRBJ2-2; tentatively, D is TRBD2 (6 bases). Deletions cut 4 bases from V and 5 bases from J, with 18 bases between. Germline V gives CDR1 SGHNT, CDR2 YYREEE (reference sequence). This CDR3 has 16 residues. CDR3 region: CASSPGGTSGTGELFF. CDR3 DNA sequence: TGTGCCAGCAGCCCAGGCGGGACCTCGGGGACCGGGGAGCTGTTTTTT.

This chain connects TRBV4-2 to TRBJ1-2; a possible D gene is TRBD1 (5 bases). The CDR3 consists of 19 residues. Germline V gene data show CDR1 as LGHNA and CDR2 as YNFKEQ. V lost 4 bases and J lost 8, with 32 bases in between. The DNA for the CDR3 is TGTGCCAGCAGCCCAACGGCGGGGGGACGGGCGGGGCTATATGCGGGCTACACCTTC. This codes for CASSPTAGGRAGLYAGYTF.

The chain has TRBV11-2 and TRBJ1-4; TRBD1 aligns across 11 bases. The ends lost 6 bases at V and 7 bases at J; junction bases unmatched: 7. Germline V gene lookup returns CDR1 SGHAT and CDR2 FQNNGV. The CDR3 has 15 residues. The CDR3 is CASRRTGGGGEKLFF. Written as DNA, the CDR3 is TGTGCCAGCAGGCGGACAGGGGGCGGAGGTGAAAAACTGTTTTTT.

The rearrangement uses TRBV28 and TRBJ1-2, with 12 bases matching TRBD1. This CDR3 region has 17 residues. J gave up 3 bases and V 3 bases, and 8 bases lay outside the gene matches. Germline CDR1 MDHEN, CDR2 SYDVKM. This CDR3 is CASSFQRGTGGHYGYTF. The DNA of the CDR3 is TGTGCCAGCAGTTTTCAGCGGGGGACAGGGGGCCACTATGGCTACACCTTC.